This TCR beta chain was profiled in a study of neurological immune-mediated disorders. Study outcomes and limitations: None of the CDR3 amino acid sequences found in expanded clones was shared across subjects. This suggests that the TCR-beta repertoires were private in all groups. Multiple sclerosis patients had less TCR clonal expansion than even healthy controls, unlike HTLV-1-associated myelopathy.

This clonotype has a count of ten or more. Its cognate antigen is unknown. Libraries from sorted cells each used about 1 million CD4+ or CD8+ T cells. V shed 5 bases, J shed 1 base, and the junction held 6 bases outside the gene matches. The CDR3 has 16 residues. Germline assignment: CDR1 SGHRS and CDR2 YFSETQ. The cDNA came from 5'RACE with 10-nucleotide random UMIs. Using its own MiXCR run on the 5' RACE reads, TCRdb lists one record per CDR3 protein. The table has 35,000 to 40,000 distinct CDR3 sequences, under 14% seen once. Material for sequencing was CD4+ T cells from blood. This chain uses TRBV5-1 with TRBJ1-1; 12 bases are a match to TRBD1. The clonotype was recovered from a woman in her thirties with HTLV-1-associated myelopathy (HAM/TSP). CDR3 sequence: CASRAGTGGANTEAFF. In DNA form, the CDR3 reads TGCGCCAGCAGGGCCGGGACAGGGGGCGCGAACACTGAAGCTTTCTTT.